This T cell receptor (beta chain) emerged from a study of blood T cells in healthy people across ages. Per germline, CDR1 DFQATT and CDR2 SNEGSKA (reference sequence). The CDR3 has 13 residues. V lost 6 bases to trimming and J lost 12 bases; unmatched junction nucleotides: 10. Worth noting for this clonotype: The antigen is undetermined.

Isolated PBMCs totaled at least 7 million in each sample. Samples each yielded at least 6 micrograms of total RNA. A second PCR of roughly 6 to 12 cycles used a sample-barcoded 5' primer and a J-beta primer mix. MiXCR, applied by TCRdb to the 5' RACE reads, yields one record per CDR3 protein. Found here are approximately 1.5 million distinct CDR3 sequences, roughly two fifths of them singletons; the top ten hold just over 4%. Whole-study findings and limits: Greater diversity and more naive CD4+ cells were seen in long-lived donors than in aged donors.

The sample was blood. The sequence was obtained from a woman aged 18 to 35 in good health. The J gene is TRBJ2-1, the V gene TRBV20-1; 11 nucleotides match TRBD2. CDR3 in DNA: TGCAGTGCGTTAGCGGGAGGGCCCCTTGGGCAGTTCTTC. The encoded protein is CSALAGGPLGQFF.